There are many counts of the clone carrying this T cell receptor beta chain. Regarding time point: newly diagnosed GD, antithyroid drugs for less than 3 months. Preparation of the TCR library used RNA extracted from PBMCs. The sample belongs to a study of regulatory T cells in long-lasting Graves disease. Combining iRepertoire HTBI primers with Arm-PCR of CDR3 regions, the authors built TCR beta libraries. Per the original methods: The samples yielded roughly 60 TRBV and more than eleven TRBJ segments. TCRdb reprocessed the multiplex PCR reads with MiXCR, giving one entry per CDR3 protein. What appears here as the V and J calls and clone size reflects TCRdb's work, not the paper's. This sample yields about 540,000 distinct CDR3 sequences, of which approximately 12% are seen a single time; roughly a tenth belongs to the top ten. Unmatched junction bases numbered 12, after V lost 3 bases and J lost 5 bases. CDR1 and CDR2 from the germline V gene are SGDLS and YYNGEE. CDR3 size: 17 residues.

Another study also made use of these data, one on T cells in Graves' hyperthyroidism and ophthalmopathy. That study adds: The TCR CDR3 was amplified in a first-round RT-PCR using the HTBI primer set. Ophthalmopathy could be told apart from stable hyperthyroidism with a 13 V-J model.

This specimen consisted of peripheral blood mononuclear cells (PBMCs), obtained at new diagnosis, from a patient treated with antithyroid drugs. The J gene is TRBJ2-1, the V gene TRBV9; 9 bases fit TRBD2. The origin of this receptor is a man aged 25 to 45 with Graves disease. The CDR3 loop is CASSAGGSGSAHNEQFF. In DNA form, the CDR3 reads TGTGCCAGCAGCGCAGGTGGTAGCGGGAGTGCTCACAATGAGCAGTTCTTC.